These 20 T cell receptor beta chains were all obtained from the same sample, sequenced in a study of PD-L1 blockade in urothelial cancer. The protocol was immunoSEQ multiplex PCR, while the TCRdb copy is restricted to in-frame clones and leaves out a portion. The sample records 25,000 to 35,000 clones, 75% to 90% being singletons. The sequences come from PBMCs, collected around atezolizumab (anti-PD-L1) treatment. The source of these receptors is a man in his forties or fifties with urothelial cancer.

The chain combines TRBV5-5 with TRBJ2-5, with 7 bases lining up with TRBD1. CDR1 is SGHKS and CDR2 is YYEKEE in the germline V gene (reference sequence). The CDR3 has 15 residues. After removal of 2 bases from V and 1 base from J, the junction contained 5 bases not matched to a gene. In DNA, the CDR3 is TGTGCCAGCAGCTTACAGGGGAATAGCCAAGAGACCCAGTACTTC. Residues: CASSLQGNSQETQYF.

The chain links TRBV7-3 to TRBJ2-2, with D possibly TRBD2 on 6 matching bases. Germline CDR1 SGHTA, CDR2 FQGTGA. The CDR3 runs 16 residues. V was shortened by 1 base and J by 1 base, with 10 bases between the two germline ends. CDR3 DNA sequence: TGTGCCAGCAGCTTAAGGGCTAGCGTGAACACCGGGGAGCTGTTTTTT. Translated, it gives CASSLRASVNTGELFF. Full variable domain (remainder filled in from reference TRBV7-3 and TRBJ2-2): GAGVSQTPSNKVTEKGKYVELRCDPISGHTALYWYRQSLGQGPEFLIYFQGTGAADDSGLPNDRFFAVRPEGSVSTLKIQRTERGDSAVYLCASSLRASVNTGELFFGEGSRLTVL.

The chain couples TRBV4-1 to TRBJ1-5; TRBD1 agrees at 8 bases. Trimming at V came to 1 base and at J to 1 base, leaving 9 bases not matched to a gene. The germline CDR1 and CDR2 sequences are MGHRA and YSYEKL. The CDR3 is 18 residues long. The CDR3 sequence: CASSQGGQGALSNQPQHF. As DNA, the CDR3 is TGCGCCAGCAGCCAAGGGGGGCAGGGGGCATTGAGCAATCAGCCCCAGCATTTT.

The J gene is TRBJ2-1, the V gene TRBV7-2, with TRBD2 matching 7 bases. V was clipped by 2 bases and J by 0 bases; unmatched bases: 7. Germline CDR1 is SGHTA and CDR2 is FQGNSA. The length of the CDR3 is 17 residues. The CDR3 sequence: CASSLKGAGHSYNEQFF. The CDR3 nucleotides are TGTGCCAGCAGCTTAAAGGGAGCGGGGCACTCCTACAATGAGCAGTTCTTC.

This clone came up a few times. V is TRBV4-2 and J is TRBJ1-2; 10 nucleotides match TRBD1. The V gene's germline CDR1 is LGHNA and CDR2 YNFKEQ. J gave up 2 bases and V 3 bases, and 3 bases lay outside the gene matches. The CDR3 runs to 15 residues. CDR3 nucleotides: TGTGCCAGCAGCCAGACGGGACAGGGGAACTATGGCTACACCTTC. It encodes CASSQTGQGNYGYTF.

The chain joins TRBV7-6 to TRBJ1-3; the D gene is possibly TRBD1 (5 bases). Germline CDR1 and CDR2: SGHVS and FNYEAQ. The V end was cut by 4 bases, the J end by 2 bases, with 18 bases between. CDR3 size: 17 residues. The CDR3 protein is CASSSYGGGGAGNTIYF. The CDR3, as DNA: TGTGCCAGCAGCTCCTACGGTGGGGGGGGTGCTGGAAACACCATATATTTT. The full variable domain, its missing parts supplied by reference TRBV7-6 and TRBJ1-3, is GAGVSQSPRYKVTKRGQDVALRCDPISGHVSLYWYRQALGQGPEFLTYFNYEAQQDKSGLPNDRFSAERPEGSISTLTIQRTEQRDSAMYRCASSSYGGGGAGNTIYFGEGSWLTVV.

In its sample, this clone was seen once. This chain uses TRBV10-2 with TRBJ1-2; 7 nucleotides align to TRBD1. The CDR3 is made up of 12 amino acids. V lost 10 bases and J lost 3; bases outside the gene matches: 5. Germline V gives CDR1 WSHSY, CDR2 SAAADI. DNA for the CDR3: TGCGCCACCACCGGGACAGACTATGGCTACACCTTC. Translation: CATTGTDYGYTF.

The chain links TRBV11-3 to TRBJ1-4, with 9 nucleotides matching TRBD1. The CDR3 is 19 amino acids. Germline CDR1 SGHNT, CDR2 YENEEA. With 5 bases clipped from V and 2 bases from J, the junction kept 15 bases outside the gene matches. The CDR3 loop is CASSPTRDRVYRTNEKLFF. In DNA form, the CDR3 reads TGTGCCAGCAGCCCCACCCGGGACAGGGTGTACCGCACTAATGAAAAACTGTTTTTT.

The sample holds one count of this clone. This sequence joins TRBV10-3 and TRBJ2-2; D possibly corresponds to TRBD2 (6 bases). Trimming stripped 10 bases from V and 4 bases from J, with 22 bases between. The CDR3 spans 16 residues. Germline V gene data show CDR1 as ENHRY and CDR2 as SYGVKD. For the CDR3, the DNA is TGTGCCACCATGACCGGGGGTGGCGGTTTCACCGGGGAGCTGTTTTTT. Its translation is CATMTGGGGFTGELFF.

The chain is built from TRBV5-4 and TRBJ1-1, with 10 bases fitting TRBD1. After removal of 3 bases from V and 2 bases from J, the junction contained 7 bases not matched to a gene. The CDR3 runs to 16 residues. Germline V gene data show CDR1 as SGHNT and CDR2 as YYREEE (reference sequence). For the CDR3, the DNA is TGTGCCAGCAGCTGGGGGACAGGGGTCTTTAACACTGAAGCTTTCTTT. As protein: CASSWGTGVFNTEAFF.

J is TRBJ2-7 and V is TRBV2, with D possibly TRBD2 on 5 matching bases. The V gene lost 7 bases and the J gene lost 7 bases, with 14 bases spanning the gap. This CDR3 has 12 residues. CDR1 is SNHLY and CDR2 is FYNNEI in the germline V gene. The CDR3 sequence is CASNPGSREQYF. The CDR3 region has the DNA TGTGCCAGCAACCCGGGAAGCAGGGAGCAGTACTTC.

Here the CDR3 DNA reads TGTGCCACCGCCTTGGGAGGATCCCGGAATCAGCCCCAGCATTTT. This translates into CATALGGSRNQPQHF. The chain employs TRBV19 and TRBJ1-5; no clear D. Germline values: CDR1 LNHDA, CDR2 SQIVND (reference sequence). V lost 10 bases and J 4 bases, leaving 20 bases between the germline ends. CDR3 length: 15 amino acids.

For the CDR3, the DNA is TGTGCCAGCAGCCAAGTACAGAGCGGTGGCTACACCTTC. Translated: CASSQVQSGGYTF. The chain carries TRBV14 and TRBJ1-2; no firm D call. CDR1 is SGHDN, CDR2 FVKESK, per germline. The CDR3 covers 13 residues. V was clipped by 1 base and J by 7 bases, with 10 bases between them.

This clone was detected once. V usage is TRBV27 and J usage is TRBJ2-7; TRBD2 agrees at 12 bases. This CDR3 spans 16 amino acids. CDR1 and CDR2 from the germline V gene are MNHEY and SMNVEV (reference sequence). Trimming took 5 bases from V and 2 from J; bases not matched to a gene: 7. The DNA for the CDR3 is TGTGCCAGCAGTCGATCTCTAGCGGGAGGGCCCTACGAGCAGTACTTC. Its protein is CASSRSLAGGPYEQYF.

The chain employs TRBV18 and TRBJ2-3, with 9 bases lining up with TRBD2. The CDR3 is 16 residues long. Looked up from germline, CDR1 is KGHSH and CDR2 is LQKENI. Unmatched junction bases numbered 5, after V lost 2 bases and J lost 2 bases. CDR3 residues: CASSPIAGVATDTQYF. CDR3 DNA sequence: TGTGCCAGCTCACCAATAGCGGGAGTCGCCACAGATACGCAGTATTTT.

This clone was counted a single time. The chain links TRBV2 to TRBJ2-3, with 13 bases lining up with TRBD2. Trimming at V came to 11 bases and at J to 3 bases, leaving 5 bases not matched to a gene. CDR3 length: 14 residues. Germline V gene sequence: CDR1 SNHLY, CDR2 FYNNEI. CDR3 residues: CAGRTSGRTDTQYF. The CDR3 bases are TGTGCCGGCCGGACTAGCGGGAGAACAGATACGCAGTATTTT. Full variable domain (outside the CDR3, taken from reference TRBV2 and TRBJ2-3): EPEVTQTPSHQVTQMGQEVILRCVPISNHLYFYWYRQILGQKVEFLVSFYNNEISEKSEIFDDQFSVERPDGSNFTLKIRSTKLEDSAMYFCAGRTSGRTDTQYFGPGTRLTVL.

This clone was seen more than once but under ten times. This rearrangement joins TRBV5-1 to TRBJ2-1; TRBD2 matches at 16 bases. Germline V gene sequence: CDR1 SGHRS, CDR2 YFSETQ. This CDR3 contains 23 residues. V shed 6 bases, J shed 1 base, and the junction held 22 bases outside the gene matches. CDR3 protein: CASTPGLAGGRPTGRVSYNEQFF. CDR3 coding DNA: TGCGCCAGCACGCCGGGACTAGCGGGAGGGAGACCCACTGGGCGGGTTTCCTACAATGAGCAGTTCTTC.

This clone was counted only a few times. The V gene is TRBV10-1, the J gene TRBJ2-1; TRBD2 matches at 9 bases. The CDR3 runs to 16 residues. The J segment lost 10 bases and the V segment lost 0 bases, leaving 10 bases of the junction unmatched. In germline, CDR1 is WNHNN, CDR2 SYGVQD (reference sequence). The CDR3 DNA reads TGCGCCAGCAGTGAGTCGATGGTAGCGGGAGCTTTGGAGCAGTTCTTC. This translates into CASSESMVAGALEQFF.

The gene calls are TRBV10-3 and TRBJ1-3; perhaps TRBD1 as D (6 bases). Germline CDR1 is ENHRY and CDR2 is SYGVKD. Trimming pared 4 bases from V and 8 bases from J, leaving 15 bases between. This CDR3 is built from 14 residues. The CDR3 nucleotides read TGTGCCATCAGTGGGGACAATACTGGTTACACCATATATTTT. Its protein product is CAISGDNTGYTIYF.

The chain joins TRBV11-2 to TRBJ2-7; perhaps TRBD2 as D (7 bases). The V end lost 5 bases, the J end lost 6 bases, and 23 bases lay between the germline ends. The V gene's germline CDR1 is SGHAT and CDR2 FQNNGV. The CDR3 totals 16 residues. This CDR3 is CASSRLGGRSEFEQYF. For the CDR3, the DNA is TGTGCCAGCAGCCGCCTCGGGGGGCGATCTGAATTCGAGCAGTACTTC.